These T cell receptor beta chains were read from a single sample in a study of post-analysis software for immune sequencing data. TCRdb fed the PCR reads into MiXCR, producing one record per CDR3 protein. The sample includes 350,000 to 450,000 distinct CDR3 sequences, less than 40% seen only once; the top ten take about an eighth. The sample was blood. All receptors derive from a girl aged 10 to 17 with multiple sclerosis. CDR3s include the opening cysteine and the closing phenylalanine or tryptophan. A D gene is named only where the DNA matches it firmly. The size field is filled for only some rows; it gives once, few, many or a size class.

>.|14|TRBV6-1|TRBJ1-2|TRBD1
CASSETGADPGYTF
TGTGCCAGCAGTGAGACAGGGGCGGATCCTGGCTACACCTTC
>few|17|TRBV6-6|TRBJ2-3|TRBD2
CASSYWTARGVTDTQYF
TGTGCCAGCAGCTACTGGACGGCGCGGGGGGTAACAGATACGCAGTATTTT
>once|11|TRBV3-1|TRBJ2-5|.
CASSQYREQYF
TGTGCCAGCAGCCAATACCGGGAGCAGTACTTC
>.|16|TRBV6-1|TRBJ1-4|.
CASRALVREGNEKLFF
TGTGCCAGCAGGGCCCTAGTGAGGGAGGGGAACGAAAAACTGTTTTTT
>.|15|TRBV5-1|TRBJ2-7|TRBD1
CASKVAGQGTSEQYF
TGCGCCAGCAAGGTCGCGGGACAGGGTACTAGTGAGCAGTACTTC
>.|13|TRBV4-2|TRBJ2-1|.
CASSQDGGREQFF
TGTGCCAGCAGCCAAGACGGGGGGCGGGAGCAGTTCTTC
>.|13|TRBV18|TRBJ2-7|.
CASSPGHSYEQYF
TGTGCCAGCTCACCGGGACACTCCTACGAGCAGTACTTC
>few|12|TRBV20-1|TRBJ1-1|.
CSARDTNTEAFF
TGCAGTGCTAGGGATACTAACACTGAAGCTTTCTTT
>.|14|TRBV2|TRBJ2-7|TRBD1
CASIPGQVGDEQYF
TGTGCCAGCATTCCGGGACAGGTAGGCGACGAGCAGTACTTC
>.|13|TRBV12-3/TRBV12-4|TRBJ1-2|.
CASSLLANYGYTF
TGTGCCAGCAGTTTACTAGCCAACTATGGCTACACCTTC
>.|15|TRBV12-3/TRBV12-4|TRBJ1-2|.
CASSPALRSAWGYTF
TGTGCCAGCAGTCCCGCCCTTAGGAGCGCGTGGGGCTACACCTTC
>once|17|TRBV20-1|TRBJ2-1|TRBD1
CSARDLYRDRVHNEQFF
TGCAGTGCTAGAGATCTGTACCGGGACAGGGTCCACAATGAGCAGTTCTTC
>few|13|TRBV5-1|TRBJ1-1|.
CASRLGMNTEAFF
TGCGCCAGCCGCCTGGGGATGAACACTGAAGCTTTCTTT
>few|14|TRBV12-3/TRBV12-4|TRBJ2-7|TRBD1
CASSLVRDSYEQYF
TGTGCCAGCAGTTTAGTCCGGGACAGCTACGAGCAGTACTTC
>.|15|TRBV6-6|TRBJ2-3|TRBD2
CATGAGGAISDTQYF
TGTGCCACCGGAGCCGGGGGGGCCATATCAGATACGCAGTATTTT
>.|17|TRBV6-5|TRBJ1-1|.
CASSYSIFKGRNTEAFF
TGTGCCAGCAGTTACTCGATTTTTAAGGGGCGGAACACTGAAGCTTTCTTT
>few|14|TRBV6-4|TRBJ2-3|TRBD1
CASSDSNRGDTQYF
TGTGCCAGCAGTGACTCTAACAGGGGAGATACGCAGTATTTT
>.|15|TRBV12-3/TRBV12-4|TRBJ2-3|.
CASSYTGVRPDTQYF
TGTGCCAGCAGTTACACAGGAGTTAGGCCAGATACGCAGTATTTT
>.|15|TRBV10-3|TRBJ2-1|TRBD2
CAISDGGGSYNEQFF
TGTGCCATCAGTGACGGCGGGGGCTCCTACAATGAGCAGTTCTTC
>few|15|TRBV27|TRBJ1-1|TRBD1
CASSFQTTGGTEAFF
TGTGCCAGCAGTTTCCAAACGACAGGGGGCACTGAAGCTTTCTTT
>few|13|TRBV7-3|TRBJ2-3|.
CASSPSRSDTQYF
TGTGCCAGCAGCCCTAGTAGATCGGATACGCAGTATTTT
>.|16|TRBV6-1|TRBJ2-5|.
CASSGRIKGLQETQYF
TGTGCCAGCAGTGGAAGGATTAAGGGCCTCCAAGAGACCCAGTACTTC
>.|15|TRBV7-8|TRBJ2-5|.
CASSVASSEGKTQYF
TGTGCCAGCAGCGTGGCCTCGAGTGAAGGAAAGACCCAGTACTTC
>once|14|TRBV7-9|TRBJ2-5|TRBD1
CVSSWDSLGETQYF
TGTGTCAGCAGCTGGGACAGCCTCGGAGAGACCCAGTACTTC
>.|15|TRBV21-1|TRBJ1-5|.
CASSKERCPNQPQHF
TGTGCCAGCAGCAAAGAGCGGTGCCCCAATCAGCCCCAGCATTTT
>.|19|TRBV6-2/TRBV6-3|TRBJ1-5|.
CASSPLVGMGGLGNQPQHF
TGTGCCAGCAGTCCCCTAGTGGGTATGGGGGGCCTGGGCAATCAGCCCCAGCATTTT
>few|16|TRBV7-3|TRBJ2-7|.
CASSPSTGASSYEQYF
TGTGCCAGCAGCCCTTCGACGGGGGCGAGCTCCTACGAGCAGTACTTC
>few|14|TRBV12-3/TRBV12-4|TRBJ2-1|TRBD2
CASSLTSGGTEQFF
TGTGCCAGCAGTTTAACTAGCGGGGGGACTGAGCAGTTCTTC
>few|14|TRBV6-2/TRBV6-3|TRBJ2-7|.
CASRKGPSTYEQYF
TGTGCCAGCAGGAAAGGCCCTTCCACCTACGAGCAGTACTTC
>few|15|TRBV25-1|TRBJ2-7|.
CASSEWPKRTYEQYF
TGTGCCAGCAGTGAATGGCCGAAGAGGACCTACGAGCAGTACTTC
>few|13|TRBV29-1|TRBJ1-1|.
CSVEGQMNTEAFF
TGCAGCGTTGAAGGGCAAATGAACACTGAAGCTTTCTTT
>.|15|TRBV10-2|TRBJ2-5|.
CASSPEVPQRETQYF
TGCGCCAGCAGCCCCGAGGTCCCACAGAGGGAGACCCAGTACTTC
>.|17|TRBV24-1|TRBJ2-3|TRBD2
CATSDAPGAGASGTQYF
TGTGCCACCAGTGACGCTCCAGGAGCGGGGGCTTCGGGTACGCAGTATTTT
>.|13|TRBV10-3|TRBJ1-1|.
CAGQGTANTEAFF
TGTGCCGGGCAGGGGACGGCGAACACTGAAGCTTTCTTT
>.|16|TRBV4-3|TRBJ2-5|TRBD1
CASSQGRGHVGETQYF
TGCGCCAGCAGCCAAGGCAGGGGGCATGTCGGGGAGACCCAGTACTTC
>few|19|TRBV6-1|TRBJ1-6|TRBD1
CASSQAGTGAKIYNSPLHF
TGTGCCAGCAGTCAGGCCGGGACAGGGGCCAAGATCTATAATTCACCCCTCCACTTT
>.|13|TRBV28|TRBJ2-7|.
CASSPTDSYEQYF
TGTGCCAGCAGTCCGACGGATTCCTACGAGCAGTACTTC
>.|15|TRBV7-2|TRBJ2-7|TRBD2
CASSSGLGGWGEQYF
TGTGCCAGCAGCTCCGGACTAGGAGGCTGGGGAGAGCAGTACTTC
>.|15|TRBV6-2/TRBV6-3|TRBJ2-7|.
CASSAGLTRHPEQYF
TGTGCCAGCAGCGCGGGTTTGACCCGTCATCCCGAGCAGTACTTC
>few|15|TRBV7-2|TRBJ2-1|TRBD2
CASSLDLAGYNEQFF
TGTGCCAGCAGCTTAGACCTAGCGGGGTACAATGAGCAGTTCTTC
>few|15|TRBV6-5|TRBJ1-2|.
CASSYSQPANYGYIF
TGTGCCAGCAGTTACTCACAACCGGCTAACTATGGCTACATCTTC
>.|13|TRBV28|TRBJ1-2|TRBD1
CASSLRGTGPNTF
TGTGCCAGCAGTCTACGGGGGACAGGGCCCAACACCTTC
>.|15|TRBV6-1|TRBJ1-2|TRBD1
CASRPRGTGGYGYTF
TGTGCCAGCAGGCCGCGAGGGACAGGGGGTTATGGCTACACCTTC
>few|15|TRBV12-5|TRBJ1-5|.
CASGLGQTSNQPQHF
TGTGCTAGTGGCCTCGGACAGACTAGCAATCAGCCCCAGCATTTT
>few|16|TRBV13|TRBJ2-7|TRBD1
CASSLSGDRVSYEQYF
TGTGCCAGCAGCTTGAGTGGGGACAGGGTTAGCTACGAGCAGTACTTC
>.|15|TRBV3-1|TRBJ1-1|TRBD1
CASSRQGSKNTEAFF
TGTGCCAGCAGTAGACAGGGATCGAAGAACACTGAAGCTTTCTTT
>.|19|TRBV7-2|TRBJ2-1|.
CASSSQGGGGRLSYNEQFF
TGTGCCAGCAGCTCACAGGGAGGAGGGGGCCGCCTCTCCTACAATGAGCAGTTCTTC
>few|16|TRBV7-9|TRBJ2-7|TRBD2
CASSPPGGGGIDEQYF
TGTGCCAGCAGCCCCCCAGGCGGGGGGGGCATAGACGAGCAGTACTTC
>few|14|TRBV5-1|TRBJ2-1|.
CASSLDVFYNEQFF
TGCGCCAGCAGCTTGGACGTATTCTACAATGAGCAGTTCTTC
>few|16|TRBV5-1|TRBJ2-2|.
CASSFGLSSNTGELFF
TGCGCCAGCAGCTTCGGACTATCATCGAACACCGGGGAGCTGTTTTTT
>.|14|TRBV7-6|TRBJ2-5|.
CASSFAETQETQYF
TGTGCCAGCAGCTTTGCAGAGACTCAGGAGACCCAGTACTTC
>.|15|TRBV20-1|TRBJ2-5|TRBD1
CSARKRTGDQETRYF
TGCAGTGCTAGAAAACGGACAGGGGACCAAGAGACCCGGTACTTC
>few|14|TRBV6-5|TRBJ2-7|TRBD2
CASSLARGGYEQYF
TGTGCCAGCAGTCTCGCTCGGGGGGGCTACGAGCAGTACTTC
>few|13|TRBV6-6|TRBJ1-5|.
CASSYSPYQPQHF
TGTGCCAGCAGTTACAGCCCATATCAGCCCCAGCATTTT